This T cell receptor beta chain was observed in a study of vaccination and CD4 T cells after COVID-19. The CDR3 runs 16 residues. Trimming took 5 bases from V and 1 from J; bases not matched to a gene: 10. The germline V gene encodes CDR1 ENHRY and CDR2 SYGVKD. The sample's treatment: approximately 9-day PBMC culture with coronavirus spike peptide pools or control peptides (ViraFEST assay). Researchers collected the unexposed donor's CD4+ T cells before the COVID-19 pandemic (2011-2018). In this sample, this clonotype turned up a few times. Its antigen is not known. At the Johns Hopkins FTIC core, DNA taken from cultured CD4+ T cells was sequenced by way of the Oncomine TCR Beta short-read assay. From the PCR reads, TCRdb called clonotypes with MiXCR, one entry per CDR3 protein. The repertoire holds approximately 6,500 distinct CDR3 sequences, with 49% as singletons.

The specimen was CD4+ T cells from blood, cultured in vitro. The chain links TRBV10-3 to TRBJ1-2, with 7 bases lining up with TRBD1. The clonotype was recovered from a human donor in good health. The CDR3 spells CAISYTPGQSNYGYTF. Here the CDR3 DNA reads TGTGCCATCAGTTACACACCGGGACAGAGTAACTATGGCTACACCTTC.